This T cell receptor beta chain was identified in a study of CD8 T cells in ankylosing spondylitis. From the 5' RACE reads, TCRdb called clonotypes with MiXCR, one entry per CDR3 protein. The repertoire holds 200,000 to 250,000 distinct CDR3 sequences, about 7% seen once, with approximately 15% in the top ten. In its sample, this clonotype was seen many times. The antigen remains undetermined. This CDR3 is built from 13 residues. Germline assignment: CDR1 SQVTM and CDR2 ANQGSEA. Trimming pared 7 bases from V and 3 bases from J, leaving 13 bases between. The study's findings and limits: Among TCR beta sequences, a motif of several highly homologous variants appeared characteristic of ankylosing spondylitis blood. Reports of some motif variants in reactive arthritis synovial fluid and blood predate this one.

The sequencing sample was made of blood, either unsorted or a sorted T cell fraction (not recorded which). This receptor was taken from a male donor with ankylosing spondylitis. The J gene is TRBJ1-5, the V gene TRBV29-1, with a weak D call TRBD1 (5 bases). CDR3 sequence reads: CSAGGGNNQPQHF. The DNA for the CDR3 is TGCAGCGCCGGGGGTGGAAACAATCAGCCCCAGCATTTT.